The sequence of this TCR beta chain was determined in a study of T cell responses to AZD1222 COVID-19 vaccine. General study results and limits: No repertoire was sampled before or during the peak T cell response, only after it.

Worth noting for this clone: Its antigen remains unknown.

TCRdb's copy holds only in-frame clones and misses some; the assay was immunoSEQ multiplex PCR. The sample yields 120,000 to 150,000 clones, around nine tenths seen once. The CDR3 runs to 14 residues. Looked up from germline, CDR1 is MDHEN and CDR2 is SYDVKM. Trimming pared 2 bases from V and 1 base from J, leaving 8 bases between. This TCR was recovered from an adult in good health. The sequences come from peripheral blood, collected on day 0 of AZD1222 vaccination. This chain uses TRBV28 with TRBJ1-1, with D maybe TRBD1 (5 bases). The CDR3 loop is CASSLGGPNTEAFF. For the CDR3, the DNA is TGTGCCAGCAGTTTAGGGGGTCCGAACACTGAAGCTTTCTTT. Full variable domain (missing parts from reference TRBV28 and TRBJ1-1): DVKVTQSSRYLVKRTGEKVFLECVQDMDHENMFWYRQDPGLGLRLIYFSYDVKMKEKGDIPEGYSVSREKKERFSLILESASTNQTSMYLCASSLGGPNTEAFFGQGTRLTVV.